The clone carrying this T cell receptor (beta chain) has a single count. Graves' hyperthyroidism without ophthalmopathy progression within 18 months was termed stable. This sample is part of a study of T cells in Graves' hyperthyroidism and ophthalmopathy. With 8 bases clipped from V and 14 bases from J, the junction kept 9 bases outside the gene matches. CDR3 size: 12 residues. Germline CDR1 reads MNHNS; CDR2 reads SASEGT. Amplified TCR beta CDR3 regions came from RNA transcripts. Primed by the HTBI set, a first-round RT-PCR was run on the TCR CDR3. TCRdb ran MiXCR on the multiplex PCR reads and lists one entry per CDR3 protein. Counted here are roughly 720,000 distinct CDR3 sequences, around 16% occurring once; the ten biggest clones make up around 16%.

The chain recombines TRBV6-1 with TRBJ2-1; the match to TRBD1 covers 10 bases. The sequenced material came from blood. The receptor comes from a man between 45 and 60 years old with Graves' hyperthyroidism. CDR3 sequence: CASESGTGVKFF. DNA of the CDR3: TGTGCCAGCGAATCGGGGACAGGGGTCAAGTTCTTC.